This T cell receptor (beta chain) was documented in a study of cytomegalovirus exposure and HLA in healthy donors. From germline, CDR1 is SGDLS and CDR2 YYNGEE. The CDR3 totals 15 residues. Trimming removed 0 bases from V and 3 bases from J, with 12 bases in between. The PCR had 60 Vbeta and 13 Jbeta primers. Assay: immunoSEQ multiplex PCR; the TCRdb copy retains only in-frame clones and omits some. The top ten hold about 1.9% of the sample, which has under 130,000 clones, around 80% seen once. The specimen sequenced was PBMCs. The source is a man aged 30 to 39 in good health and CMV-seronegative. The genes are TRBV9 and TRBJ1-2; D is unresolved. This CDR3 is CASSVESSGYYGYTF. CDR3 DNA: TGTGCCAGCAGCGTAGAGTCTTCGGGTTACTATGGCTACACCTTC.